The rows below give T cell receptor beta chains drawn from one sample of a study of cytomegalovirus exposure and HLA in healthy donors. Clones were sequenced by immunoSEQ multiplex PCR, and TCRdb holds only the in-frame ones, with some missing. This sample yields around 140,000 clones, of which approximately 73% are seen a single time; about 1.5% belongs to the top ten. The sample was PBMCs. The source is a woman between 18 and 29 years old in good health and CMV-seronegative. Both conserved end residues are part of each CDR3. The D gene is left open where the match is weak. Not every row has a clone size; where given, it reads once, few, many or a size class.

CDR3 protein: CASSQGSQGAGGYTF; CDR3 DNA: TGTGCCAGCAGCCAAGGAAGTCAGGGGGCGGGCGGCTACACCTTC; V gene: TRBV4-2; J gene: TRBJ1-2; D gene: TRBD1; clone size: -
CDR3 protein: CASGDAGVLNYGYTF; CDR3 DNA: TGTGCCAGCGGAGACGCCGGTGTACTGAATTATGGCTACACCTTC; V gene: TRBV2; J gene: TRBJ1-2; D gene: -; clone size: -
CDR3 protein: CSVPETAANYGYTF; CDR3 DNA: TGCAGCGTCCCGGAGACCGCCGCTAACTATGGCTACACCTTC; V gene: TRBV29-1; J gene: TRBJ1-2; D gene: -; clone size: -
CDR3 protein: CASSSGQYYGYTF; CDR3 DNA: TGTGCCAGCAGCTCGGGACAGTATTATGGCTACACCTTC; V gene: TRBV11-2; J gene: TRBJ1-2; D gene: TRBD1; clone size: -
CDR3 protein: CASSPILGTRDPPDEQFF; CDR3 DNA: TGTGCCAGCAGCCCGATCCTCGGGACTAGAGATCCCCCCGATGAGCAGTTCTTC; V gene: TRBV27; J gene: TRBJ2-1; D gene: TRBD2; clone size: -
CDR3 protein: CASLGQYNQPQHF; CDR3 DNA: TGCGCCAGCCTTGGACAGTACAATCAGCCCCAGCATTTT; V gene: TRBV19; J gene: TRBJ1-5; D gene: -; clone size: -
CDR3 protein: CAIRDERGFNSPLHF; CDR3 DNA: TGTGCCATCAGGGACGAACGGGGGTTTAATTCACCCCTCCACTTT; V gene: TRBV10-3; J gene: TRBJ1-6; D gene: -; clone size: -
CDR3 protein: CASSGWTGHYEQYF; CDR3 DNA: TGTGCCAGTAGTGGATGGACAGGCCACTACGAGCAGTACTTC; V gene: TRBV19; J gene: TRBJ2-7; D gene: TRBD1; clone size: -
CDR3 protein: CASSILTNEKLFF; CDR3 DNA: TGTGCCAGCAGCATTTTAACTAATGAAAAACTGTTTTTT; V gene: TRBV28; J gene: TRBJ1-4; D gene: -; clone size: few
CDR3 protein: CASSLRTGYSGNTIYF; CDR3 DNA: TGTGCCAGCAGCTTAAGGACAGGCTACTCTGGAAACACCATATATTTT; V gene: TRBV9; J gene: TRBJ1-3; D gene: TRBD1; clone size: -
CDR3 protein: CASSSTGTGSIEQFF; CDR3 DNA: TGTGCCAGCAGCTCTACCGGGACAGGGTCAATTGAGCAGTTCTTC; V gene: TRBV5-4; J gene: TRBJ2-1; D gene: TRBD1; clone size: once
CDR3 protein: CASSLAGQGVSKNIQYF; CDR3 DNA: TGTGCCAGCAGCTTGGCGGGACAGGGAGTTTCCAAAAACATTCAGTACTTC; V gene: TRBV5-4; J gene: TRBJ2-4; D gene: TRBD1; clone size: -
CDR3 protein: CASSLGFSGGFSGELFF; CDR3 DNA: TGTGCCAGCAGCCTCGGATTTAGCGGGGGGTTTTCCGGGGAGCTGTTTTTT; V gene: TRBV5-6; J gene: TRBJ2-2; D gene: TRBD2; clone size: -
CDR3 protein: CASSGPTTGADTGELFF; CDR3 DNA: TGTGCCAGCAGTGGACCAACGACAGGGGCGGACACCGGGGAGCTGTTTTTT; V gene: TRBV6-1; J gene: TRBJ2-2; D gene: TRBD1; clone size: -
CDR3 protein: CASTRTGADEKLFF; CDR3 DNA: TGTGCCAGCACAAGGACAGGGGCAGATGAAAAACTGTTTTTT; V gene: TRBV9; J gene: TRBJ1-4; D gene: TRBD1; clone size: -
CDR3 protein: CASSSTGVYEQFF; CDR3 DNA: TGTGCCAGCAGTTCCACAGGGGTCTATGAGCAGTTCTTC; V gene: TRBV27; J gene: TRBJ2-1; D gene: TRBD1; clone size: -
CDR3 protein: CASSQDPGTKETQYF; CDR3 DNA: TGTGCCAGTAGTCAAGACCCCGGGACTAAGGAGACCCAGTACTTC; V gene: TRBV19; J gene: TRBJ2-5; D gene: TRBD2; clone size: once
CDR3 protein: CASSQDSRQAMSSNQPQHF; CDR3 DNA: TGTGCCAGCAGCCAAGATTCCAGACAGGCAATGAGTAGCAATCAGCCCCAGCATTTT; V gene: TRBV4-2; J gene: TRBJ1-5; D gene: -; clone size: -
CDR3 protein: CASSQTDSTEAFF; CDR3 DNA: TGCGCCAGCAGCCAAACCGACAGTACTGAAGCTTTCTTT; V gene: TRBV4-1; J gene: TRBJ1-1; D gene: -; clone size: -
CDR3 protein: CASSPPPQGDEKLFF; CDR3 DNA: TGTGCCAGCAGCCCCCCCCCACAGGGCGATGAAAAACTGTTTTTT; V gene: TRBV28; J gene: TRBJ1-4; D gene: -; clone size: -
CDR3 protein: CSVRESKGTEAFF; CDR3 DNA: TGCAGCGTGAGGGAGAGCAAAGGCACTGAAGCTTTCTTT; V gene: TRBV29-1; J gene: TRBJ1-1; D gene: -; clone size: -
CDR3 protein: CASSTSATGGTEAFF; CDR3 DNA: TGTGCCAGCTCAACGTCCGCGACAGGGGGCACTGAAGCTTTCTTT; V gene: TRBV18; J gene: TRBJ1-1; D gene: TRBD1; clone size: -
CDR3 protein: CASSRPGQAISGNTIYF; CDR3 DNA: TGTGCCAGCAGCCGACCGGGACAGGCGATCTCTGGAAACACCATATATTTT; V gene: TRBV7-2; J gene: TRBJ1-3; D gene: TRBD1; clone size: few
CDR3 protein: CASSLGEEGREGKYF; CDR3 DNA: TGTGCCAGCAGCTTAGGGGAGGAGGGGCGCGAAGGGAAGTACTTC; V gene: TRBV7-8; J gene: TRBJ2-5; D gene: -; clone size: -
CDR3 protein: CASSLVSGDQETQYF; CDR3 DNA: TGCGCCAGCAGCTTGGTGAGCGGGGACCAAGAGACCCAGTACTTC; V gene: TRBV5-1; J gene: TRBJ2-5; D gene: TRBD2; clone size: -
CDR3 protein: CAWSESGRAWDEQFF; CDR3 DNA: TGTGCCTGGAGTGAAAGCGGGAGGGCCTGGGATGAGCAGTTCTTC; V gene: TRBV30; J gene: TRBJ2-1; D gene: TRBD2; clone size: -
CDR3 protein: CASRLTGAYNEKLFF; CDR3 DNA: TGTGCCAGTAGACTAACAGGGGCGTATAATGAAAAACTGTTTTTT; V gene: TRBV19; J gene: TRBJ1-4; D gene: TRBD1; clone size: -
CDR3 protein: CASSYPRGTEAFF; CDR3 DNA: TGTGCCAGCAGTTACCCTAGGGGTACTGAAGCTTTCTTT; V gene: TRBV6-5; J gene: TRBJ1-1; D gene: -; clone size: -
CDR3 protein: CASSSRTGTFGNTIYF; CDR3 DNA: TGTGCCAGCAGCTCACGGACAGGGACTTTTGGAAACACCATATATTTT; V gene: TRBV7-9; J gene: TRBJ1-3; D gene: TRBD1; clone size: -
CDR3 protein: CASSRTGLSGYTF; CDR3 DNA: TGTGCCAGCAGTCGGACAGGGCTCTCTGGCTACACCTTC; V gene: TRBV27; J gene: TRBJ1-2; D gene: TRBD1; clone size: -
CDR3 protein: CSSSLAGQGTGNQPQHF; CDR3 DNA: TGTTCCAGCAGCTTAGCGGGACAGGGGACGGGCAATCAGCCCCAGCATTTT; V gene: TRBV7-9; J gene: TRBJ1-5; D gene: TRBD1; clone size: few
CDR3 protein: CASSQERGATGELFF; CDR3 DNA: TGTGCCAGCAGCCAAGAGCGGGGGGCAACCGGGGAGCTGTTTTTT; V gene: TRBV4-2; J gene: TRBJ2-2; D gene: TRBD2; clone size: -
CDR3 protein: CASSLKRGPVYEQYF; CDR3 DNA: TGTGCCAGCAGCTTAAAGAGGGGGCCTGTCTACGAGCAGTACTTC; V gene: TRBV7-2; J gene: TRBJ2-7; D gene: TRBD1; clone size: -
CDR3 protein: CASKGGVNTEAFF; CDR3 DNA: TGTGCCAGCAAGGGAGGGGTGAACACTGAAGCTTTCTTT; V gene: TRBV7-8; J gene: TRBJ1-1; D gene: -; clone size: -
CDR3 protein: CSVELDSPYEQYF; CDR3 DNA: TGCAGCGTTGAGCTGGACAGTCCCTACGAGCAGTACTTC; V gene: TRBV29-1; J gene: TRBJ2-7; D gene: -; clone size: -
CDR3 protein: CASRNRDSKSGGELFF; CDR3 DNA: TGTGCCAGTAGGAACCGGGACAGTAAGAGTGGCGGGGAGCTGTTTTTT; V gene: TRBV19; J gene: TRBJ2-2; D gene: TRBD1; clone size: -
CDR3 protein: CSVEAGMMVTQYF; CDR3 DNA: TGCAGCGTTGAGGCGGGAATGATGGTTACGCAGTATTTT; V gene: TRBV29-1; J gene: TRBJ2-3; D gene: -; clone size: few
CDR3 protein: CASSPRGGEYTEAFF; CDR3 DNA: TGCGCCAGCAGCCCCCGAGGGGGGGAATACACTGAAGCTTTCTTT; V gene: TRBV4-3; J gene: TRBJ1-1; D gene: -; clone size: few
CDR3 protein: CASSPGGNYGYTF; CDR3 DNA: TGTGCCAGCAGCCCTGGGGGGAACTATGGCTACACCTTC; V gene: TRBV11-2; J gene: TRBJ1-2; D gene: -; clone size: -
CDR3 protein: CASSRGSGRDEQFF; CDR3 DNA: TGTGCCAGTAGTAGAGGTAGCGGGAGAGATGAGCAGTTCTTC; V gene: TRBV19; J gene: TRBJ2-1; D gene: TRBD2; clone size: -
CDR3 protein: CASRDPTGRSYGYTF; CDR3 DNA: TGTGCCAGCAGGGACCCGACAGGGAGGTCCTATGGCTACACCTTC; V gene: TRBV6-1; J gene: TRBJ1-2; D gene: TRBD1; clone size: -
CDR3 protein: CASRDSVNTEAFF; CDR3 DNA: TGTGCCAGTAGGGACAGCGTGAACACTGAAGCTTTCTTT; V gene: TRBV19; J gene: TRBJ1-1; D gene: -; clone size: -
CDR3 protein: CASSVVSGRPTDTQYF; CDR3 DNA: TGCGCCAGCAGTGTCGTGAGCGGGAGACCCACAGATACGCAGTATTTT; V gene: TRBV10-1; J gene: TRBJ2-3; D gene: TRBD2; clone size: -
CDR3 protein: CASSLSPGATEAFF; CDR3 DNA: TGTGCCAGCAGTTTATCTCCGGGAGCCACTGAAGCTTTCTTT; V gene: TRBV27; J gene: TRBJ1-1; D gene: -; clone size: -
CDR3 protein: CASSFDPRRSVSGRDEQFF; CDR3 DNA: TGTGCCAGCAGCTTTGACCCTAGGAGGAGTGTTAGCGGGAGGGATGAGCAGTTCTTC; V gene: TRBV7-2; J gene: TRBJ2-1; D gene: TRBD2; clone size: -
CDR3 protein: CASSQGGAIFSGNTIYF; CDR3 DNA: TGTGCCAGCAGCCAAGGGGGCGCCATCTTCTCTGGAAACACCATATATTTT; V gene: TRBV28; J gene: TRBJ1-3; D gene: TRBD1; clone size: -
CDR3 protein: CASSRLAGGPGEQFF; CDR3 DNA: TGTGCCAGCAGTAGACTAGCGGGAGGGCCGGGTGAGCAGTTCTTC; V gene: TRBV6-4; J gene: TRBJ2-1; D gene: TRBD2; clone size: -
CDR3 protein: CASSSPGFSAGELFF; CDR3 DNA: TGTGCCAGCAGCTCCCCAGGGTTTTCCGCCGGGGAGCTGTTTTTT; V gene: TRBV11-2; J gene: TRBJ2-2; D gene: -; clone size: -
CDR3 protein: CASQCPGQSTDAQYF; CDR3 DNA: TGTGCCAGCCAATGTCCGGGACAGAGCACCGACGCCCAGTACTTC; V gene: TRBV21-1; J gene: TRBJ2-5; D gene: -; clone size: -
CDR3 protein: CASSLDSSGNTIYF; CDR3 DNA: TGTGCCAGCAGCTTGGACAGCTCTGGAAACACCATATATTTT; V gene: TRBV9; J gene: TRBJ1-3; D gene: -; clone size: -
CDR3 protein: CASSAPQTWYQETQYF; CDR3 DNA: TGTGCCAGCAGCGCCCCACAGACATGGTACCAAGAGACCCAGTACTTC; V gene: TRBV2; J gene: TRBJ2-5; D gene: -; clone size: -
CDR3 protein: CASRQDSNQPQHF; CDR3 DNA: TGTGCCAGCAGACAGGATAGCAATCAGCCCCAGCATTTT; V gene: TRBV6-1; J gene: TRBJ1-5; D gene: -; clone size: -
CDR3 protein: CASSQPGQNYEQYF; CDR3 DNA: TGCGCCAGCAGCCAACCGGGACAGAACTACGAGCAGTACTTC; V gene: TRBV5-1; J gene: TRBJ2-7; D gene: TRBD1; clone size: -
CDR3 protein: CASRRDSKANQPQHF; CDR3 DNA: TGTGCCAGCAGACGGGACAGTAAGGCCAATCAGCCCCAGCATTTT; V gene: TRBV6-5; J gene: TRBJ1-5; D gene: TRBD1; clone size: once
CDR3 protein: CASSQETSGAYNEQFF; CDR3 DNA: TGTGCCAGCAGCCAAGAAACTAGCGGGGCCTACAATGAGCAGTTCTTC; V gene: TRBV5-4; J gene: TRBJ2-1; D gene: TRBD2; clone size: few